What follows are 8 T cell receptor beta chains derived from one specimen sequenced in a study of control samples from healthy donors and cancer patients. The method was immunoSEQ multiplex PCR; TCRdb's version includes in-frame clones alone and lacks a portion of them. The sample holds over 90,000 clones, 92% seen once. Source material: blood. These receptors were obtained from a young woman in good health.

V is TRBV24-1 and J is TRBJ2-6, with 10 bases fitting TRBD1. Germline V CDR1 and CDR2: KGHDR, SFDVKD. The CDR3 is 16 residues long. Trimming took 4 bases from V and 2 from J; bases not matched to a gene: 1. The CDR3 region is CATSEGQGPGANVLTF. CDR3 coding DNA: TGTGCCACCAGTGAGGGACAGGGGCCTGGGGCCAACGTCCTGACTTTC.

The chain recombines TRBV2 with TRBJ1-2; 7 positions match TRBD1. CDR1 is SNHLY, CDR2 FYNNEI, per germline. This CDR3 region has 13 residues. J was trimmed by 7 bases and V by 5 bases; bases with no gene match: 7. In DNA form, the CDR3 reads TGTGCCAGCAGTCCAACAGGGGTGGTTGGCTACACCTTC. Translated: CASSPTGVVGYTF.

The rearrangement uses TRBV7-9 and TRBJ1-4; the match to TRBD1 covers 8 bases. The CDR3 length is 14 residues. Unmatched junction bases numbered 9, after V lost 7 bases and J lost 8 bases. Germline V lookup: CDR1 SEHNR, CDR2 FQNEAQ (reference sequence). CDR3 in amino acids: CASNGQGDSEKLFF. CDR3 sequence (DNA): TGTGCCAGCAACGGACAGGGCGATTCAGAAAAACTGTTTTTT.

The V call is TRBV6-5, the J call TRBJ2-7, with 10 bases matching TRBD2. In germline, CDR1 is MNHEY, CDR2 SVGAGI. There are 15 residues in the CDR3. V was clipped by 4 bases and J by 3 bases; unmatched bases: 6. The DNA of the CDR3 is TGTGCCAGCAGTTCCACTAGCGGGGACCTCTACGAGCAGTACTTC. It yields the protein CASSSTSGDLYEQYF.

The chain combines TRBV4-3 with TRBJ2-1; 11 nucleotides line up with TRBD2. V shed 3 bases and J 4 bases; nucleotides not matched to a gene: 5. The germline V gene encodes CDR1 LGHNA and CDR2 YSLEER. The CDR3 is 16 residues long. CDR3 sequence (DNA): TGCGCCAGCAGCCATCCGGGACTAGCGGAGTACAATGAGCAGTTCTTC. As protein: CASSHPGLAEYNEQFF.

The rearrangement links TRBV30 to TRBJ2-7; 8 bases line up with TRBD1. CDR3 length: 15 amino acids. The germline V gene has CDR1 GTSNPN and CDR2 SVGIG (reference sequence). After removal of 7 bases from V and 2 bases from J, the junction contained 13 bases not matched to a gene. The CDR3 DNA is TGTGCCTCTGACCGGACAGGGCGCTGGACCTACGAGCAGTACTTC. Encoded protein: CASDRTGRWTYEQYF.

This chain connects TRBV7-2 to TRBJ2-3; D is ambiguous. Germline V lookup: CDR1 SGHTA, CDR2 FQGNSA. Trimming left V 5 bases short and J 4 bases short, with 16 bases between. The CDR3 contains 15 residues. The CDR3 sequence: CASSNDRTLADTQYF. In DNA form, the CDR3 reads TGTGCCAGCAGCAACGACCGGACCCTCGCAGATACGCAGTATTTT.

This clone came up a few times. V usage is TRBV19 and J usage is TRBJ1-2; D uncertain. This CDR3 region has 14 residues. The germline gives CDR1 LNHDA, CDR2 SQIVND (reference sequence). V lost 8 bases and J 4 bases, leaving 17 bases between the germline ends. The CDR3 DNA is TGTGCCAGTGGAGGAGGCCGGGGAAGCTATGGCTACACCTTC. This encodes CASGGGRGSYGYTF.